These 23 T cell receptor beta chains came from one sample sequenced in a study of blood T cell repertoires in COVID-19. Method: immunoSEQ multiplex PCR; TCRdb's copy keeps in-frame clones and lacks some. The sample records 9,700 or so clones, roughly 81% being singletons. Specimen: peripheral blood. The receptors stem from a man aged 60 to 69 with active COVID-19.

This chain joins TRBV11-3 and TRBJ2-5; weak D call: TRBD2 (6 bases). The CDR3 has 13 residues. The germline V gene has CDR1 SGHNT and CDR2 YENEEA. V shed 11 bases and J shed 0 bases, with 13 bases lying between them. CDR3 nucleotides: TGTGCCTACAACGGGGACTACCAAGAGACCCAGTACTTC. It encodes CAYNGDYQETQYF. The full variable domain, with the rest looked up from reference TRBV11-3 and TRBJ2-5, is EAGVVQSPRYKIIEKKQPVAFWCNPISGHNTLYWYLQNLGQGPELLIRYENEEAVDDSQLPKDRFSAERLKGVDSTLKIQPAELGDSAVYLCAYNGDYQETQYFGPGTRLLVL.

This clone appeared a few times. The chain joins TRBV24-1 to TRBJ2-2; D is possibly TRBD1 (5 bases). Per the germline V gene, CDR1 is KGHDR and CDR2 is SFDVKD. There are 14 residues in the CDR3. Trimming took 3 bases from V and 6 from J, leaving 10 bases between them. CDR3 sequence (DNA): TGTGCCACCAGTGATCCCAAGGGGCCCGGGGAGCTGTTTTTT. This sequence encodes CATSDPKGPGELFF.

In DNA form, the CDR3 reads TGTGCCAGCAGTCAACAGCTGAACACCGGGGAGCTGTTTTTT. Translation: CASSQQLNTGELFF. This chain uses TRBV6-5 with TRBJ2-2; no clear D. The CDR3 has 14 amino acids. CDR1 is MNHEY, CDR2 SVGAGI, per germline. Trimming cost V 5 bases and J 1 base, with 8 bases left between them.

The chain couples TRBV3-1 (or the pseudogene TRBV3-2) to TRBJ1-2; possibly TRBD1 for D (6 bases). Per the germline V gene, CDR1 is LGHDT and CDR2 is YNNKEL (reference sequence). The V and J ends lost 4 bases and 8 bases respectively, with 17 bases between them. The CDR3 loop spans 14 amino acids. The CDR3 bases are TGTGCCAGCAGCCCAAGGGAGGGGGTGAGGGGCTACACCTTC. Translation gives CASSPREGVRGYTF.

The chain carries TRBV18 and TRBJ2-2; TRBD2 aligns across 7 bases. The germline CDR1 and CDR2 sequences are KGHSH and LQKENI. V shed 2 bases and J 6 bases; nucleotides not matched to a gene: 0. The CDR3 has 13 amino acids. The CDR3 loop is CASSPAGAGELFF. The CDR3 DNA sequence: TGTGCCAGCTCACCAGCGGGAGCCGGGGAGCTGTTTTTT.

The J gene is TRBJ2-6, the V gene TRBV7-3, with TRBD1 matching over 9 bases. From germline, CDR1 is SGHTA and CDR2 FQGTGA. Germline trimming cut 5 bases from V and 0 bases from J; bases unmatched to any gene: 2. CDR3 length equals 16 residues. CDR3 in amino acids: CASSRTGASGANVLTF. CDR3 nucleotides: TGTGCCAGCAGCCGGACAGGGGCCTCTGGGGCCAACGTCCTGACTTTC.

This clone was recorded a few times. The rearrangement joins TRBV18 to TRBJ1-6; 7 nucleotides match TRBD1. V lost 3 bases, J lost 1 base, and 9 bases stayed unmatched. Germline V lookup: CDR1 KGHSH, CDR2 LQKENI. This CDR3 contains 18 residues. CDR3 in DNA: TGTGCCAGCTCACCTCCGGGTCCAGGGGGTTCCTATAATTCACCCCTCCACTTT. This gives the protein CASSPPGPGGSYNSPLHF.

This clone is large in the sample. This chain joins TRBV4-1 and TRBJ2-2, with 9 bases that match TRBD2. The CDR3 totals 15 residues. V dropped 0 bases and J dropped 15; count of bases not matched to a gene: 11. Per germline, CDR1 MGHRA and CDR2 YSYEKL. CDR3 nucleotides: TGCGCCAGCAGCCAAGATACTATTCTAGCGGGGTTGATGTTTTTT. This translates into CASSQDTILAGLMFF.

The chain joins TRBV27 to TRBJ2-3; TRBD1 is a possible D gene (5 bases). The V gene's germline CDR1 is MNHEY and CDR2 SMNVEV (reference sequence). The CDR3 extends over 14 amino acids. Between the trimmed V and J ends, which lost 5 bases and 9 bases, there was a span of 18 bases. This chain's CDR3 is CASSPNRLDRTQYF. CDR3 nucleotide sequence: TGTGCCAGCAGTCCCAACAGGTTAGATAGAACGCAGTATTTT.

This clone has just one count. The chain carries TRBV19 and TRBJ2-1, with 9 bases aligning to TRBD2. CDR3 length: 17 residues. CDR1 and CDR2 (germline): LNHDA, SQIVND (reference sequence). Trimming removed 3 bases from V and 3 bases from J; junction bases left unmatched: 9. The CDR3 nucleotides are TGTGCCAGTAGTATCGTAGGGGTGACTAGCGGCTACAATGAGCAGTTCTTC. Translated, it gives CASSIVGVTSGYNEQFF.

The V gene is TRBV5-6, the J gene TRBJ2-7; D perhaps matches TRBD2 (6 bases). The CDR3 runs 14 residues. Between the trimmed V and J ends, which lost 2 bases and 2 bases, there was a span of 11 bases. Germline V gives CDR1 SGHDT, CDR2 YYEEEE. The CDR3 spells CASSFAGWAYEQYF. CDR3 DNA sequence: TGTGCCAGCAGCTTTGCGGGATGGGCCTACGAGCAGTACTTC.

The chain combines TRBV27 with TRBJ1-6; 7 bases line up with TRBD1. V lost 2 bases and J lost 7; bases outside the gene matches: 5. The CDR3 has 15 residues. Germline loops: CDR1 MNHEY, CDR2 SMNVEV (reference sequence). The CDR3, as DNA: TGTGCCAGCAGTTTAGAGGGGGCTTGGAATTCACCCCTCCACTTT. Amino acids: CASSLEGAWNSPLHF.

The chain recombines TRBV13 with TRBJ2-1; the D gene is possibly TRBD1 (5 bases). In germline, CDR1 is PRHDT, CDR2 FYEKMQ (reference sequence). This CDR3 region has 11 residues. Trimming pared 4 bases from V and 9 bases from J, leaving 7 bases between. CDR3 amino acids: CASSWGSEQFF. The CDR3 coding sequence is TGTGCCAGCAGCTGGGGCAGTGAGCAGTTCTTC.

The chain is built from TRBV30 and TRBJ2-3, with no clear D. The CDR3 has 13 amino acids. Trimming took 3 bases from V and 0 from J, leaving 7 bases between them. Germline CDR1 reads GTSNPN; CDR2 reads SVGIG (reference sequence). In DNA form, the CDR3 reads TGTGCCTGGAGAGCCATGAGCACAGATACGCAGTATTTT. Its translation is CAWRAMSTDTQYF.

The rearrangement links TRBV5-1 to TRBJ1-2; no firm D call. V was pared by 1 base and J by 14 bases, with 18 bases between. CDR3 length: 13 residues. Germline V gene sequence: CDR1 SGHRS, CDR2 YFSETQ. The CDR3 coding sequence is TGCGCCAGCAGCTTGACCCTGTCCTATGCGTGGACCTTC. Residues: CASSLTLSYAWTF.

The V call is TRBV7-8, the J call TRBJ1-5; 7 bases are shared with TRBD1. Germline loops: CDR1 SGHVS, CDR2 FQNEAQ. CDR3 length: 15 residues. Losses at the gene ends were 3 bases for V and 3 bases for J; bases not matched to a gene: 5. The CDR3 is CASSFGTVSNQPQHF. For the CDR3, the DNA is TGTGCCAGCAGCTTTGGGACAGTGTCCAATCAGCCCCAGCATTTT.

This clone was found a few times. The V gene is TRBV5-1, the J gene TRBJ2-7; TRBD1 matches at 11 bases. From germline, CDR1 is SGHRS and CDR2 YFSETQ. Trimming removed 4 bases from V and 1 base from J; junction bases left unmatched: 4. The CDR3 loop spans 15 amino acids. CDR3 loop: CASSPGQGASYEQYF. The CDR3 DNA follows: TGCGCCAGCAGCCCCGGACAGGGGGCTTCCTACGAGCAGTACTTC.

The V gene is TRBV9, the J gene TRBJ2-2; tentative D call: TRBD1 (6 bases). The CDR3 extends over 16 amino acids. V lost 4 bases to trimming and J lost 5 bases, with 18 bases between them. In germline, CDR1 is SGDLS, CDR2 YYNGEE. CDR3 sequence (DNA): TGTGCCAGCAGCCCGTCCGGACAGAGAGGTACCGGGGAGCTGTTTTTT. The encoded protein is CASSPSGQRGTGELFF.

The chain has TRBV28 and TRBJ1-1; D remains ambiguous. V was cut by 4 bases and J by 2 bases, with 11 bases left in between. This CDR3 contains 14 residues. Per the germline V gene, CDR1 is MDHEN and CDR2 is SYDVKM. The CDR3 reads CASSSGRGNTEAFF. The CDR3 DNA is TGTGCCAGCAGTTCAGGACGGGGTAACACTGAAGCTTTCTTT.

The chain is built from TRBV27 and TRBJ2-5, with 11 bases lining up with TRBD2. Germline V CDR1 and CDR2: MNHEY, SMNVEV (reference sequence). The CDR3 loop spans 16 amino acids. V lost 5 bases to trimming and J lost 4 bases; unmatched junction nucleotides: 9. For the CDR3, the DNA is TGTGCCAGCAGTCTCGGACTAGCGGGCGAGATAGAGACCCAGTACTTC. Translated: CASSLGLAGEIETQYF.

The J gene is TRBJ1-2, the V gene TRBV19; weak D call: TRBD1 (6 bases). This CDR3 comprises 15 residues. The V end lost 0 bases, the J end lost 8 bases, and 16 bases lay between the germline ends. CDR1 and CDR2 (germline): LNHDA, SQIVND (reference sequence). CDR3 sequence (DNA): TGTGCCAGTAGTATAGATAGGACAGTGGCGCGCGGCTACACCTTC. It codes for CASSIDRTVARGYTF.

V gene TRBV7-2 combines with J gene TRBJ2-2; 7 nucleotides match TRBD2. Unmatched junction bases numbered 6, after V lost 7 bases and J lost 4 bases. The length of the CDR3 is 14 residues. Germline V gene sequence: CDR1 SGHTA, CDR2 FQGNSA. This chain's CDR3 is CASIMGGGTGELFF. The CDR3 coding sequence is TGTGCCAGCATCATGGGCGGGGGCACCGGGGAGCTGTTTTTT.

The gene calls are TRBV3-1 (or the pseudogene TRBV3-2) and TRBJ2-1; 8 bases fit TRBD2. Germline V gene lookup returns CDR1 LGHDT and CDR2 YNNKEL (reference sequence). J lost 15 bases, V lost 4 bases, and 11 bases had no gene match. The CDR3 runs to 13 residues. In DNA, the CDR3 is TGTGCCAGCAGCCCCAACCTTGCGGGGGGAGCGTTCTTC. This sequence encodes CASSPNLAGGAFF.